The 23 T cell receptor beta chains in this list originate from one sample, sequenced in a study of blood T cell repertoires in COVID-19. Sequencing used immunoSEQ multiplex PCR; TCRdb keeps in-frame clones, though not all of them. Of about 170,000 clones listed, about 80% were seen once; the top ten hold approximately 2.5%. The sequencing sample was made of peripheral blood. The receptors were gathered from a human donor with acute or convalescent COVID-19. The donor label of this sample is uncertain.

This chain uses TRBV6-2 or TRBV6-3 with TRBJ1-6; D might be TRBD1 (5 bases). The V end was cut by 2 bases, the J end by 0 bases, with 8 bases between. The germline V gene encodes CDR1 MNHEY and CDR2 SVGEGT. The CDR3 extends over 16 amino acids. The CDR3 bases are TGTGCCAGCAGTTACGACAGCACCTCCTATAATTCACCCCTCCACTTT. It is translated as CASSYDSTSYNSPLHF.

This clone was recorded a few times. The chain carries TRBV5-1 and TRBJ1-2; TRBD1 agrees at 10 bases. Germline assignment: CDR1 SGHRS and CDR2 YFSETQ. The CDR3 runs 14 residues. V lost 2 bases to trimming and J lost 5 bases; unmatched junction nucleotides: 3. CDR3 coding DNA: TGCGCCAGCAGCTTTGGGGACAGGGGATATGGCTACACCTTC. It is translated as CASSFGDRGYGYTF.

In this sample, this clone turned up once. This chain joins TRBV30 and TRBJ1-1; a possible D gene is TRBD1 (5 bases). The CDR3 is 14 residues long. V was cut by 0 bases and J by 3 bases, with 11 bases left in between. Germline assignment: CDR1 GTSNPN and CDR2 SVGIG (reference sequence). CDR3 DNA sequence: TGTGCCTGGAGTGTAGGCACGGGGGACACTGAAGCTTTCTTT. It codes for CAWSVGTGDTEAFF. The whole variable domain, remainder taken from reference TRBV30 and TRBJ1-1, is SQTIHQWPATLVQPVGSPLSLECTVEGTSNPNLYWYRQAAGRGLQLLFYSVGIGQISSEVPQNLSASRPQDRQFILSSKKLLLSDSGFYLCAWSVGTGDTEAFFGQGTRLTVV.

This chain connects TRBV7-9 to TRBJ2-2; D is undetermined. Per the germline V gene, CDR1 is SEHNR and CDR2 is FQNEAQ (reference sequence). This CDR3 spans 11 amino acids. Trimming removed 5 bases from V and 5 bases from J, with 3 bases in between. The CDR3: CASSPTGELFF. The CDR3 DNA reads as TGTGCCAGCAGCCCAACCGGGGAGCTGTTTTTT.

The rearrangement uses TRBV29-1 and TRBJ2-1; 8 bases are a match to TRBD1. The germline gives CDR1 SQVTM, CDR2 ANQGSEA. The junction had 6 bases not matched to a gene; V was cut back by 3 bases and J by 2 bases. This CDR3 is 15 amino acids long. Written as DNA, the CDR3 is TGCAGCGTTGAGTCGACGGACAGGGCCTACAATGAGCAGTTCTTC. It is translated as CSVESTDRAYNEQFF.

The rearrangement uses TRBV27 and TRBJ1-6; 9 positions match TRBD1. Unmatched junction bases numbered 9, after V lost 5 bases and J lost 7 bases. Germline V CDR1 and CDR2: MNHEY, SMNVEV (reference sequence). The CDR3 runs 16 residues. CDR3 residues: CASSGPPGQGNSPLHF. In DNA form, the CDR3 reads TGTGCCAGCAGTGGGCCTCCGGGACAGGGAAATTCACCCCTCCACTTT.

This chain links TRBV5-1 with TRBJ2-4, with 10 bases lining up with TRBD1. The germline V gene has CDR1 SGHRS and CDR2 YFSETQ. V dropped 3 bases and J dropped 6; count of bases not matched to a gene: 15. The CDR3 consists of 18 residues. The CDR3: CASSSSGTGVLVRNIQYF. The CDR3 DNA sequence: TGCGCCAGCAGCTCCTCCGGGACAGGGGTCTTGGTTCGAAACATTCAGTACTTC.

To note about this clone: Other DNA variants within this sample encode the same CDR3. This chain joins TRBV9 and TRBJ2-2; tentatively, D is TRBD2 (6 bases). This CDR3 region has 15 residues. In germline, CDR1 is SGDLS, CDR2 YYNGEE. V lost 0 bases to trimming and J lost 5 bases, with 11 bases between them. The CDR3 DNA is TGTGCCAGCAGCGTAGTCGGGAGTGGAACCGGGGAGCTGTTTTTT. It is translated as CASSVVGSGTGELFF.

This chain joins TRBV25-1 and TRBJ1-1; D call uncertain. V dropped 6 bases and J dropped 3 bases, with 11 bases sitting between them. In germline, CDR1 is MGHDK, CDR2 SYGVNS. The CDR3 consists of 13 residues. The CDR3 region is CASREGKYTEAFF. In DNA form, the CDR3 reads TGTGCCAGCAGGGAGGGTAAATACACTGAAGCTTTCTTT.

The chain couples TRBV20-1 to TRBJ1-5, with D possibly being TRBD1 (6 bases). Germline V gene data show CDR1 as DFQATT and CDR2 as SNEGSKA (reference sequence). Trimming cost V 3 bases and J 6 bases, with 21 bases left between them. The CDR3 has 16 amino acids. The chain's CDR3 is CSASSVVGQGSQPQHF. In DNA form, the CDR3 reads TGCAGTGCTAGTTCGGTAGTAGGGCAGGGGAGTCAGCCCCAGCATTTT.

This chain links TRBV5-8 with TRBJ1-1, with TRBD1 matching 7 bases. The CDR3 loop spans 15 amino acids. The V segment lost 0 bases and the J segment 9 bases; nucleotides outside the gene matches: 11. CDR1 SGHTS and CDR2 YDEGEE come from the germline V gene. The CDR3 nucleotides are TGTGCCAGCAGCTTGGTAGGGAACAGCAGGGGGAAAGCTTTCTTT. It codes for CASSLVGNSRGKAFF. The whole variable domain, remainder taken from reference TRBV5-8 and TRBJ1-1, is EAGVTQSPTHLIKTRGQQATLRCSPISGHTSVYWYQQALGLGLQFLLWYDEGEERNRGNFPPRFSGRQFPNYSSELNVNALELEDSALYLCASSLVGNSRGKAFFGQGTRLTVV.

This sequence joins TRBV6-5 and TRBJ2-7, with D possibly matching TRBD1 (6 bases). The CDR3 is 15 residues long. CDR1 and CDR2 from the germline V gene are MNHEY and SVGAGI. V gave up 2 bases and J gave up 9 bases, with 20 bases separating them. In DNA form, the CDR3 reads TGTGCCAGCAGTTACATGGGGGCTGCCGAATATGGGCAGTACTTC. Protein product: CASSYMGAAEYGQYF.

This clone came up a few times. The rearrangement uses TRBV29-1 and TRBJ1-2; 7 nucleotides line up with TRBD1. The CDR3 loop spans 15 amino acids. Germline V lookup: CDR1 SQVTM, CDR2 ANQGSEA. V lost 3 bases, J lost 0 bases, and 7 bases stayed unmatched. CDR3 DNA sequence: TGCAGCGTTGATGAAGGGGGCAGCACTAACTATGGCTACACCTTC. Translating it yields CSVDEGGSTNYGYTF. The whole variable domain, remainder taken from reference TRBV29-1 and TRBJ1-2, is SAVISQKPSRDICQRGTSLTIQCQVDSQVTMMFWYRQQPGQSLTLIATANQGSEATYESGFVIDKFPISRPNLTFSTLTVSNMSPEDSSIYLCSVDEGGSTNYGYTFGSGTRLTVV.

This chain joins TRBV2 and TRBJ1-4, with TRBD1 matching 9 bases. J was trimmed by 7 bases and V by 4 bases; bases with no gene match: 4. The CDR3 spans 14 residues. The germline CDR1 and CDR2 sequences are SNHLY and FYNNEI. This CDR3 is CASSVLQGAEKLFF. Here the CDR3 DNA reads TGTGCCAGCAGTGTATTACAGGGGGCTGAAAAACTGTTTTTT.

J is TRBJ2-5 and V is TRBV4-1; 8 positions agree with TRBD1. Germline V CDR1 and CDR2: MGHRA, YSYEKL. The J segment lost 6 bases and the V segment lost 0 bases, leaving 6 bases of the junction unmatched. This CDR3 is built from 15 residues. CDR3 nucleotide sequence: TGCGCCAGCAGCCAAGATTCAGGGGGCCGGAAGACCCAGTACTTC. Amino acid sequence: CASSQDSGGRKTQYF.

The table lists this clone with a count of one. The chain uses TRBV19 and TRBJ1-5; 10 bases agree with TRBD1. Germline V gene lookup returns CDR1 LNHDA and CDR2 SQIVND (reference sequence). J was trimmed by 4 bases and V by 3 bases; bases with no gene match: 6. This CDR3 is built from 16 residues. In DNA form, the CDR3 reads TGTGCCAGTAGTATTCAAGGACAGGGGGGAAATCAGCCCCAGCATTTT. Its protein product is CASSIQGQGGNQPQHF.

In its sample, this clone was seen once. This sequence joins TRBV19 and TRBJ2-1; 9 bases fit TRBD2. The germline V gene has CDR1 LNHDA and CDR2 SQIVND (reference sequence). The CDR3 covers 15 residues. Trimming removed 1 base from V and 2 bases from J; junction bases left unmatched: 0. The CDR3: CASSIGLAAYNEQFF. CDR3 nucleotide sequence: TGTGCCAGTAGTATAGGACTAGCGGCCTACAATGAGCAGTTCTTC.

The rearrangement uses TRBV10-1 and TRBJ2-1; 7 bases fit TRBD2. CDR1 and CDR2 from the germline V gene are WNHNN and SYGVQD (reference sequence). V shed 3 bases, J shed 4 bases, and the junction held 12 bases outside the gene matches. This CDR3 region has 17 residues. CDR3 bases: TGCGCCAGCAGTGAAGTATTTCGAGCGGGACTATACAATGAGCAGTTCTTC. It specifies CASSEVFRAGLYNEQFF.

The rearrangement joins TRBV4-1 to TRBJ2-2; 7 bases line up with TRBD2. Germline CDR1 reads MGHRA; CDR2 reads YSYEKL. V lost 3 bases to trimming and J lost 6 bases; unmatched junction nucleotides: 4. This CDR3 has 14 amino acids. The DNA of the CDR3 is TGCGCCAGCAGCCAGCCAAGCGGGGCCGGGGAGCTGTTTTTT. Encoded protein: CASSQPSGAGELFF.

The chain uses TRBV19 and TRBJ2-1; 9 nucleotides align to TRBD2. V was clipped by 6 bases and J by 10 bases; unmatched bases: 4. CDR3 length equals 12 residues. Per the germline V gene, CDR1 is LNHDA and CDR2 is SQIVND (reference sequence). The CDR3 protein is CASRSSGEEQFF. The DNA of the CDR3 is TGTGCCAGTAGGTCTAGCGGGGAGGAGCAGTTCTTC.

This chain connects TRBV11-2 to TRBJ2-7; 7 bases are a match to TRBD2. This CDR3 is built from 12 residues. Germline CDR1 SGHAT, CDR2 FQNNGV. V trimming: 0 bases; J trimming: 7 bases; junction bases outside the gene matches: 0. CDR3 nucleotides: TGTGCCAGCAGCTTAGACGGGGGGGAGCAGTACTTC. Amino acid sequence: CASSLDGGEQYF.

The chain combines TRBV9 with TRBJ2-2; the D gene is possibly TRBD2 (5 bases). With 0 bases removed from V and 1 base from J, the gap between germline ends came to 7 bases. In germline, CDR1 is SGDLS, CDR2 YYNGEE. CDR3 length: 15 residues. The CDR3 spells CASSVAGKNTGELFF. The CDR3, as DNA: TGTGCCAGCAGCGTAGCGGGGAAGAACACCGGGGAGCTGTTTTTT.

The chain uses TRBV18 and TRBJ2-1, with 9 bases identical to TRBD2. V shed 3 bases, J shed 4 bases, and the junction held 4 bases outside the gene matches. Germline assignment: CDR1 KGHSH and CDR2 LQKENI. This CDR3 is 15 amino acids long. This chain's CDR3 is CASSPPRGGYNEQFF. For the CDR3, the DNA is TGTGCCAGCTCACCCCCGCGGGGGGGGTACAATGAGCAGTTCTTC.